The 8 T cell receptor beta chains given below trace back to one sample, sequenced in a study of blood T cell repertoires in COVID-19. Clones were read by immunoSEQ multiplex PCR, and TCRdb kept only the in-frame ones, dropping some. This table has about 440,000 clones, approximately 90% appearing once. What was sequenced was peripheral blood. These receptors were collected from a woman in her thirties with acute or convalescent COVID-19.

The chain carries TRBV27 and TRBJ2-2; the match to TRBD1 covers 10 bases. J gave up 5 bases and V 5 bases, and 2 bases lay outside the gene matches. The CDR3 sequence is 14 residues long. The germline CDR1 and CDR2 sequences are MNHEY and SMNVEV (reference sequence). As DNA, the CDR3 is TGTGCCAGCAGTGGACAGGGGGAGACCGGGGAGCTGTTTTTT. It encodes CASSGQGETGELFF.

This chain uses TRBV25-1 with TRBJ1-6; unclear D gene. The V gene lost 7 bases and the J gene lost 9 bases, with 10 bases spanning the gap. There are 12 residues in the CDR3. Germline-derived CDR1 and CDR2 are MGHDK and SYGVNS. CDR3: CASKHERSPLHF. In DNA, the CDR3 is TGTGCCAGCAAACATGAACGTTCACCCCTCCACTTT.

The V call is TRBV7-6, the J call TRBJ2-7; 10 bases match TRBD1. The CDR3 is 15 residues long. In germline, CDR1 is SGHVS, CDR2 FNYEAQ. Trimming at V came to 1 base and at J to 12 bases, leaving 12 bases not matched to a gene. For the CDR3, the DNA is TGTGCCAGCAGCTTAGAGGGGGACAGGGGAGGAGAGTGGTACTTC. Translation gives CASSLEGDRGGEWYF.

V gene TRBV5-1 combines with J gene TRBJ2-7; D perhaps matches TRBD1 (6 bases). Germline-derived CDR1 and CDR2 are SGHRS and YFSETQ. The CDR3 is made up of 16 amino acids. Trimming stripped 5 bases from V and 1 base from J, with 19 bases between. The chain's CDR3 is CASSLRTDRPSYEQYF. As DNA, the CDR3 is TGCGCCAGCAGTTTGCGAACAGACAGGCCTTCCTACGAGCAGTACTTC.

This clone was picked up one time. This rearrangement joins TRBV18 to TRBJ1-1; D is perhaps TRBD1 (5 bases). The CDR3 consists of 15 residues. Germline V lookup: CDR1 KGHSH, CDR2 LQKENI. Between the trimmed V and J ends, which lost 5 bases and 0 bases, there was a span of 13 bases. The CDR3 loop is CASSFDGGMNTEAFF. The CDR3 DNA reads as TGTGCCAGCTCATTCGACGGGGGAATGAACACTGAAGCTTTCTTT.

V usage is TRBV3-1 (or the pseudogene TRBV3-2) and J usage is TRBJ2-5; TRBD1 is a possible D gene (5 bases). Germline CDR1 is LGHDT and CDR2 is YNNKEL (reference sequence). V was shortened by 2 bases and J by 7 bases, with 14 bases between the two germline ends. The CDR3 covers 14 residues. This CDR3 reads CASSQWPREVTQYF. The CDR3 DNA reads TGTGCCAGCAGCCAATGGCCCAGGGAAGTGACCCAGTACTTC.

The chain recombines TRBV7-2 with TRBJ2-5; 7 nucleotides align to TRBD1. Germline-derived CDR1 and CDR2 are SGHTA and FQGNSA. This CDR3 comprises 14 residues. J gave up 4 bases and V 5 bases, and 7 bases lay outside the gene matches. CDR3 bases: TGTGCCAGCAGCAAAGACAGGGCAGGAGAGACCCAGTACTTC. This sequence encodes CASSKDRAGETQYF.

To note about this clone: Other DNA sequences in this specimen translate into the identical CDR3. The chain links TRBV5-6 to TRBJ2-5, with TRBD2 identical over 7 bases. The germline gives CDR1 SGHDT, CDR2 YYEEEE. This CDR3 contains 13 residues. Unmatched junction bases numbered 1, after V lost 2 bases and J lost 3 bases. CDR3 sequence reads: CASSLAGKETQYF. In DNA, the CDR3 is TGTGCCAGCAGCTTAGCGGGGAAAGAGACCCAGTACTTC.